These 32 T cell receptor beta chains originate from one sample sequenced in a study of tumor-infiltrating lymphocytes in primary liver carcinoma. It was unsorted whole blood that yielded blood RNA, and germline DNA was also extracted. Starting material of 500 ng total RNA yielded TCR beta cDNA via a constant-region primer. Employing slightly modified ARM-PCR, three nested multiplex PCR rounds were run, and these gave rise to the TCR beta libraries. Amplification in the first two PCR rounds was performed using TRBV1-TRBV30 forward primers and a C-beta reverse primer for roughly 9 cycles each. Via MiXCR, TCRdb re-called the multiplex PCR reads, giving one row per CDR3 protein. This sample has around 210,000 distinct CDR3 sequences, with roughly 61% found just once. The sequencing sample was made of peripheral blood. These receptors all stem from a woman aged 55-70 years with primary liver carcinoma and hepatitis B virus infection.

Points on this clonotype: Mismatch with germline at one junction end may stem from a read error. The gene calls are TRBV11-2 and TRBJ2-5; D possibly corresponds to TRBD2 (5 bases). Germline V gene sequence: CDR1 SGHAT, CDR2 FQNNGV. This CDR3 has 15 amino acids. CDR3 nucleotide sequence: TGTACCAGCAGTCGTTGGACTGGTCCCGCGGAGACCCAGTACTTC. It codes for CTSSRWTGPAETQYF.

In the case of this clonotype: Being one base from a much bigger clone, this may be a read error. The chain uses TRBV10-3 and TRBJ2-1; D could derive from TRBD1 or TRBD2 (5 bases each). Per the germline V gene, CDR1 is ENHRY and CDR2 is SYGVKD. The CDR3 has 13 amino acids. The CDR3 region has the DNA TGTGCCATCACTGAGTCAAGGGACCATGAGCAGTTCTTC. Translated, it gives CAITESRDHEQFF.

As concerns this clonotype: A read error is possible here, since a much larger clone lies one base away. The chain recombines TRBV12-3 or TRBV12-4 with TRBJ2-1, with a weak D call TRBD1 (5 bases). This CDR3 has 14 residues. V was shortened by 5 bases and J by 5 bases, with 13 bases between the two germline ends. The chain's CDR3 is CASSSPQGDNEQFF. CDR3 sequence (DNA): TGTGCCAGCAGTAGCCCCCAGGGTGACAATGAGCAGTTCTTC.

Concerning this clonotype itself: Germline and junction disagree at one end, which may indicate a read error. This CDR3 is CANSFAQGRATDTHYF. In nucleotides, the CDR3 is TGTGCCAACAGCTTCGCCCAGGGCAGGGCCACAGATACGCACTATTTT. The chain combines TRBV11-1 with TRBJ2-3; D may be TRBD1 (5 bases). The CDR3 is 16 amino acids. Germline values: CDR1 SGHAT, CDR2 FQDESV (reference sequence).

In the case of this clonotype: It may be a read error: a sequence one base away is much more abundant. The chain combines TRBV5-6 with TRBJ2-7; weak D call: TRBD2 (5 bases). Germline V gene sequence: CDR1 SGHDT, CDR2 YYEEEE. The CDR3 loop spans 15 amino acids. CDR3 region: CASNLYRKVEGEQYF. CDR3 DNA: TGTGCCAGCAACTTGTATAGGAAAGTTGAGGGCGAGCAGTACTTC.

Details on this clonotype: The junction does not match germline at one end; this may be a read error. The chain recombines TRBV4-1 with TRBJ2-3, with D hard to call. The CDR3 is 15 residues long. From germline, CDR1 is MGHRA and CDR2 YSYEKL. This CDR3 reads CTSSQDKWSTDTQYF. CDR3 nucleotide sequence: TGCACCAGCAGCCAAGATAAGTGGAGCACAGATACGCAGTATTTT.

Note on this clonotype: The junction departs from the called germline gene at one end, perhaps through a read error. The chain couples TRBV7-9 to TRBJ2-5, with 11 bases that match TRBD2. The CDR3 has 15 residues. Germline V gene data show CDR1 as SEHNR and CDR2 as FQNEAQ (reference sequence). CDR3 nucleotide sequence: TGTGCCAGCAGCGTAGCTAGCGGGAGGCGAGAGACCCAGTACTTC. Its protein is CASSVASGRRETQYF.

As for this clonotype: This may arise from a read error, as a much more abundant clone is one base away. The conserved final phenylalanine or tryptophan is absent from the CDR3, which likely points to a read error. V and J are TRBV4-1 and TRBJ2-7; D possibly corresponds to TRBD2 (5 bases). CDR1 is MGHRA and CDR2 is YSYEKL in the germline V gene. Trimming left V 1 base short and J 7 bases short, with 11 bases between. The CDR3 consists of 13 residues. The CDR3 reads CASSQGEGGEQYL. CDR3 DNA: TGCGCCAGCAGCCAAGGTGAAGGCGGGGAGCAGTACCTC.

Worth noting for this clonotype: This may be a read error, as it is one base from a much larger clone. V usage is TRBV6-1 and J usage is TRBJ2-2, with D possibly matching TRBD2 (6 bases). This CDR3 spans 13 amino acids. The germline V gene encodes CDR1 MNHNS and CDR2 SASEGT. CDR3 in amino acids: CASRMTSSGELLF. The CDR3 bases are TGTGCCAGCAGGATGACTAGTTCCGGGGAGCTGCTTTTT.

This clonotype was detected ten times or more. The chain uses TRBV5-4 and TRBJ2-6; D gene ambiguous. V was clipped by 3 bases and J by 0 bases, with 7 bases between them. The CDR3 consists of 15 residues. Per the germline V gene, CDR1 is SGHNT and CDR2 is YYREEE (reference sequence). The CDR3 region has the DNA TGTGCCAGCAGCTCCGGGCCCTCTGGGGCCAACGTCCTGACTTTC. Translation gives CASSSGPSGANVLTF. Together with reference TRBV5-4 and TRBJ2-6, the CDR3 gives the full variable domain: ETGVTQSPTHLIKTRGQQVTLRCSSQSGHNTVSWYQQALGQGPQFIFQYYREEENGRGNFPPRFSGLQFPNYSSELNVNALELDDSALYLCASSSGPSGANVLTFGAGSRLTVL.

As to this clonotype: The junction does not match germline at one end; this may be a read error. The rearrangement links TRBV4-1 to TRBJ1-2, with 11 nucleotides matching TRBD1. This CDR3 has 16 amino acids. Germline V gene lookup returns CDR1 MGHRA and CDR2 YSYEKL. CDR3 protein: CPSSQGQGATYYGYTF. CDR3 in DNA: TGCCCCAGCAGCCAAGGACAGGGGGCAACCTATTATGGCTACACCTTC.

In regard to this clonotype: One base away lies a much larger clone, so this may be a sequencing read error. The CDR3 region is CASTLSAGRTYEQYV. The CDR3 nucleotides are TGTGCCAGCACCCTGTCGGCAGGGCGAACCTACGAGCAGTACGTC. The chain links TRBV6-5 to TRBJ2-7, with D possibly TRBD1 on 5 matching bases. Germline CDR1 and CDR2: MNHEY and SVGAGI. Trimming pared 7 bases from V and 2 bases from J, leaving 18 bases between. This CDR3 comprises 15 residues.

The CDR3 region has the DNA TGTGCCAGCAGTCTCACGACAGGGGGCTACGGCAACACCTTC. Translating it yields CASSLTTGGYGNTF. The chain couples TRBV6-6 to TRBJ1-2; 10 nucleotides match TRBD1. After removal of 5 bases from V and 12 bases from J, the junction contained 12 bases not matched to a gene. Germline CDR1 is MNHNY and CDR2 is SVGAGI (reference sequence). The CDR3 runs to 14 residues.

This clonotype was recorded at least ten times. J is TRBJ2-5 and V is TRBV12-5; the D gene is possibly TRBD2 (5 bases). CDR1 is LGHNT, CDR2 FRNRAP, per germline. The CDR3 has 14 residues. V lost 6 bases to trimming and J lost 3 bases, with 14 bases between them. The CDR3: CASGAWETKETQYF. Written as DNA, the CDR3 is TGTGCTAGTGGGGCGTGGGAGACCAAAGAGACCCAGTACTTC. Complete variable domain (other parts from reference TRBV12-5 and TRBJ2-5): DARVTQTPRHKVTEMGQEVTMRCQPILGHNTVFWYRQTMMQGLELLAYFRNRAPLDDSGMPKDRFSAEMPDATLATLKIQPSEPRDSAVYFCASGAWETKETQYFGPGTRLLVL.

This clonotype has just a few counts. Since no conserved phenylalanine or tryptophan closes the CDR3, a read error is the likely cause. The genes are TRBV11-3 and TRBJ2-6, with no clear D. The V and J ends lost 3 bases and 2 bases respectively, with 11 bases between them. The V gene's germline CDR1 is SGHNT and CDR2 YENEEA. This CDR3 has 16 residues. DNA of the CDR3: TGTGCCAGCAGCTTCGGTGGGTCGGCTGGGGCCAACGTCCTGACTTCG. Its translation: CASSFGGSAGANVLTS.

In the case of this clonotype: This may be a read error, as it is one base from a much larger clone. V is TRBV12-3 or TRBV12-4 and J is TRBJ2-1; perhaps TRBD2 as D (5 bases). The CDR3 sequence is 14 residues long. The CDR3 sequence: CVSTLALAYNEQFF. CDR3 nucleotides: TGTGTCAGCACCTTAGCGCTAGCCTACAATGAGCAGTTCTTC.

This clonotype was observed at least ten times. This chain uses TRBV6-1 with TRBJ2-1; D gene unclear. Germline CDR1 reads MNHNS; CDR2 reads SASEGT. V was pared by 5 bases and J by 9 bases, with 5 bases between. This CDR3 spans 10 amino acids. The CDR3 sequence: CASSLGEQFF. In DNA form, the CDR3 reads TGTGCCAGCAGTCTGGGTGAGCAGTTCTTC.

In this sample, this clonotype turned up once. This chain links TRBV6-1 with TRBJ2-7, with 8 bases aligning to TRBD2. The V gene end was trimmed by 10 bases and the J gene end by 5 bases; junction bases not matched to a gene: 19. Germline lookup yields CDR1 MNHNS and CDR2 SASEGT. CDR3 length: 16 amino acids. This CDR3 is CATSIRRTSTGDEQYF. The CDR3 DNA follows: TGTGCCACTAGCATTCGGAGGACTAGCACTGGGGACGAGCAGTACTTC.

Ten or more counts support this clonotype. This chain links TRBV28 with TRBJ2-7, with 11 bases aligning to TRBD2. This CDR3 has 19 residues. CDR1 is MDHEN, CDR2 SYDVKM, per germline. V trimming: 6 bases; J trimming: 2 bases; junction bases outside the gene matches: 18. The CDR3 region has the DNA TGTGCCAGCAGGTCTCAGGGGTCGGCTAGCGGGAGGCGCCCCTACGAGCAGTACTTC. Protein sequence: CASRSQGSASGRRPYEQYF.

Remarks on this clonotype: The junction departs from the called germline gene at one end, perhaps through a read error. The rearrangement uses TRBV6-4 and TRBJ1-6; a possible D gene is TRBD1 (6 bases). CDR1 is MRHNA and CDR2 is SNTAGT in the germline V gene. The CDR3 length is 13 residues. The CDR3 is CASSSTGNSSLHF. In DNA form, the CDR3 reads TGTGCCAGCAGTAGCACAGGGAATTCATCCCTCCACTTT.

For this clonotype: A read error may produce the germline difference seen at one junction end. The chain carries TRBV14 and TRBJ2-2; 9 nucleotides match TRBD2. Germline V lookup: CDR1 SGHDN, CDR2 FVKESK. CDR3 length equals 17 residues. Here the CDR3 reads CASSPFLAGSDTGELFF. The DNA for the CDR3 is TGTGCCAGCAGCCCCTTTCTAGCGGGATCGGACACCGGGGAACTGTTTTTT.

This clonotype was observed once. A read error is possible here, since a much larger clone lies one base away. The chain couples TRBV12-3 or TRBV12-4 to TRBJ2-1; D remains unclear. Trimming removed 3 bases from V and 12 bases from J, with 9 bases in between. This CDR3 has 11 residues. The CDR3 spells CASSFQAWQFF. The CDR3 DNA sequence: TGTGCCAGCAGTTTTCAGGCATGGCAGTTCTTC.

As to this clonotype: This may arise from a read error, as a much more abundant clone is one base away. The chain joins TRBV12-5 to TRBJ2-5; TRBD1 agrees at 8 bases. Germline lookup yields CDR1 LGHNT and CDR2 FRNRAP. The CDR3 has 13 residues. J gave up 4 bases and V 6 bases, and 4 bases lay outside the gene matches. CDR3 DNA sequence: TGTGCTAGTGGCCTGGACAGGGCAGAGACCCAGTACTTC. This codes for CASGLDRAETQYF.

The chain joins TRBV11-2 to TRBJ2-1, with TRBD2 matching over 13 bases. In germline, CDR1 is SGHAT, CDR2 FQNNGV. Trimming removed 5 bases from V and 7 bases from J; junction bases left unmatched: 11. The CDR3 has 17 residues. CDR3 loop: CASSTRRGGLAGNEQFF. Written as DNA, the CDR3 is TGTGCCAGCAGCACTAGGAGGGGGGGACTAGCGGGGAATGAGCAGTTCTTC.

In its sample, this clonotype was seen a few times. The chain links TRBV7-9 to TRBJ1-4; no clear D gene. Trimming removed 1 base at V and 9 bases at J, with 12 bases between. CDR1 is SEHNR and CDR2 is FQNEAQ in the germline V gene (reference sequence). The CDR3 runs to 14 residues. The CDR3 spells CASSLGEADQKLFF. In DNA form, the CDR3 reads TGTGCCAGCAGCTTAGGGGAGGCCGACCAAAAACTGTTTTTT. Based on the CDR3 plus reference TRBV7-9 and TRBJ1-4, the full variable domain is DTGVSQNPRHKITKRGQNVTFRCDPISEHNRLYWYRQTLGQGPEFLTYFQNEAQLEKSRLLSDRFSAERPKGSFSTLEIQRTEQGDSAMYLCASSLGEADQKLFFGSGTQLSVL.

This clonotype was seen a few times. Given the absence of the conserved phenylalanine or tryptophan at the CDR3 end, a read error is likely. The chain is built from TRBV25-1 and TRBJ2-1; D remains unclear. The CDR3 spans 13 residues. Germline V gene data show CDR1 as MGHDK and CDR2 as SYGVNS. The ends were cut back, 3 bases at V and 4 bases at J, with 7 bases in the middle. CDR3 coding DNA: TGTGCCAGCAGTGAGCGAGAGTACAATGAGCAGTTCTCC. It encodes CASSEREYNEQFS.

This clonotype was counted at least ten times. The rearrangement joins TRBV6-5 to TRBJ1-4; D is ambiguous. The CDR3 totals 13 residues. V dropped 6 bases and J dropped 4 bases, with 9 bases sitting between them. CDR1 is MNHEY and CDR2 is SVGAGI in the germline V gene. The CDR3 reads CASSRSGNEKLFF. CDR3 in DNA: TGTGCCAGCAGCCGCAGCGGTAATGAAAAACTGTTTTTT.

With regard to this clonotype: A much larger clone lies one base from this, so it may be a read error. V usage is TRBV6-5 and J usage is TRBJ2-3; 7 bases agree with TRBD2. The CDR3 consists of 19 residues. The V segment lost 4 bases and the J segment 1 base; nucleotides outside the gene matches: 17. Germline assignment: CDR1 MNHEY and CDR2 SVGAGI. The CDR3 sequence is CASSSGLVGGILGTDTQYF. The CDR3 nucleotides are TGTGCCAGCAGTTCCGGACTAGTGGGAGGGATTTTGGGCACAGATACGCAGTATTTT.

The chain links TRBV5-8 to TRBJ1-5; D might be TRBD1 (6 bases). The CDR3 length is 16 residues. Trimming took 2 bases from V and 9 from J, leaving 21 bases between them. Per the germline V gene, CDR1 is SGHTS and CDR2 is YDEGEE. The CDR3 DNA reads as TGTGCCAGCAGCTTCGTTCGGGGTGGGGGCGGAGGGCCCCAGCATTTT. This codes for CASSFVRGGGGGPQHF.

This sequence joins TRBV12-3 or TRBV12-4 and TRBJ2-1; 7 bases agree with TRBD2. The J segment lost 9 bases and the V segment lost 5 bases, leaving 10 bases of the junction unmatched. The length of the CDR3 is 14 residues. The CDR3 here is CASSIGLVRREQFF. The CDR3 DNA is TGTGCCAGCAGTATCGGACTAGTGCGCCGTGAGCAGTTCTTC.

This clonotype was seen ten or more times. The rearrangement uses TRBV7-8 and TRBJ2-2; TRBD2 matches at 14 bases. The CDR3 extends over 19 amino acids. The V segment lost 4 bases and the J segment 5 bases; nucleotides outside the gene matches: 12. In germline, CDR1 is SGHVS, CDR2 FQNEAQ. CDR3 protein: CASSWGRGLAGEKTGELFF. The CDR3 DNA follows: TGTGCCAGCAGCTGGGGGAGGGGACTAGCGGGAGAGAAGACCGGGGAGCTGTTTTTT. The entire variable domain, with the rest obtained from reference TRBV7-8 and TRBJ2-2, is as follows: GAGVSQSPRYKVAKRGQDVALRCDPISGHVSLFWYQQALGQGPEFLTYFQNEAQLDKSGLPSDRFFAERPEGSVSTLKIQRTQQEDSAVYLCASSWGRGLAGEKTGELFFGEGSRLTVL.

The chain links TRBV29-1 to TRBJ2-5; 8 bases align to TRBD1. CDR3 size: 15 residues. CDR1 and CDR2 (germline): SQVTM, ANQGSEA. The V segment lost 8 bases and the J segment 5 bases; nucleotides outside the gene matches: 16. The DNA of the CDR3 is TGCAGCACCTGGGACAAGAGGGGACAGGTTGAGACCCAGTACTTC. Protein product: CSTWDKRGQVETQYF.